The clone carrying this TCR beta chain was seen more than once but under ten times. Its antigen is currently unknown. Germline V CDR1 and CDR2: LNHDA, SQIVND (reference sequence). The CDR3 runs to 16 residues. Trimming took 6 bases from V and 1 from J, leaving 15 bases between them. The data are from a study of identical twins. All donors comprised healthy Caucasians. Whole-study results and caveats: Monozygotic twin pairs showed more out-of-frame TCR alpha sharing than models estimated. Because invariant MAIT and iNKT cells could be present, zero-insertion analyses could be partly confounded.

The authors used template switching to add a universal primer site and gave cDNA unique molecular identifiers. Via MiXCR, TCRdb re-called the 5' RACE reads, giving one row per CDR3 protein. The sample shows about 390,000 distinct CDR3 sequences, around 9% of them seen only once. Sequences were obtained from naive T cells sorted from blood. The chain joins TRBV19 to TRBJ2-2; possibly TRBD1 or TRBD2 for D (5 bases each). This sequence was found in a woman aged 45-65 years in good health. This chain's CDR3 is CASRRWETENTGELFF. CDR3 sequence (DNA): TGTGCCAGTAGGAGGTGGGAGACAGAGAACACCGGGGAGCTGTTTTTT.